The 6 T cell receptor beta chains presented below share a single source sample, sequenced in a study of CD8 T cells in ankylosing spondylitis. TCRdb used MiXCR to reprocess the 5' RACE reads, holding one entry per CDR3 protein. Of 330,000 or so distinct CDR3 sequences in the sample, 8% were seen once. These receptors have no known antigen. Study-level points and caveats: The study identified a TCR beta motif of roughly eight highly homologous variants that appeared characteristic of ankylosing spondylitis blood.

Source material: blood, either unsorted or a sorted T cell fraction (not recorded which). The receptors here all came from a male donor with ankylosing spondylitis.

This clonotype was detected ten times or more. The chain combines TRBV9 with TRBJ1-1; TRBD1 is a possible D gene (6 bases). CDR3 size: 14 residues. Germline-derived CDR1 and CDR2 are SGDLS and YYNGEE. The germline V and J ends were trimmed by 5 bases and 5 bases, with 16 bases remaining between them. CDR3 loop: CASSQGVQGTEAFF. The CDR3 region has the DNA TGTGCCAGCAGTCAGGGAGTCCAGGGGACTGAAGCTTTCTTT.

This clonotype showed up many times. This chain uses TRBV5-1 with TRBJ2-7; 7 bases are shared with TRBD2. The CDR3 is made up of 15 amino acids. CDR1 and CDR2 (germline): SGHRS, YFSETQ. The V and J ends lost 6 bases and 3 bases, in that order; junction bases with no gene match: 12. The CDR3 DNA sequence: TGCGCCAGCAACCGTCTCCTTTCGGGGGGCTACGAGCAGTACTTC. It translates to CASNRLLSGGYEQYF.

This chain connects TRBV5-6 to TRBJ2-4; tentative D call: TRBD1 (5 bases). The V gene's germline CDR1 is SGHDT and CDR2 YYEEEE. The germline V and J ends were trimmed by 4 bases and 5 bases, with 19 bases remaining between them. This CDR3 region has 16 residues. The CDR3 sequence: CASSSFGAASQNIQYF. The CDR3 DNA is TGTGCCAGCAGCAGCTTTGGGGCAGCTTCACAAAACATTCAGTACTTC.

The rearrangement joins TRBV7-9 to TRBJ2-1; D perhaps matches TRBD1 (5 bases). V dropped 5 bases and J dropped 5 bases, with 19 bases sitting between them. This CDR3 is built from 16 residues. CDR1 SEHNR and CDR2 FQNEAQ come from the germline V gene (reference sequence). CDR3 amino acids: CASSPRKQTVHNEQFF. The CDR3 region has the DNA TGTGCCAGCAGCCCTAGGAAGCAGACAGTTCACAATGAGCAGTTCTTC.

The chain combines TRBV7-8 with TRBJ2-7, with 10 bases fitting TRBD1. V lost 1 base, J lost 5 bases, and 8 bases stayed unmatched. CDR3 size: 16 residues. Germline V lookup: CDR1 SGHVS, CDR2 FQNEAQ. CDR3 region: CASSLVPGQGSHEQYF. CDR3 DNA sequence: TGTGCCAGCAGCTTAGTCCCGGGACAGGGGTCCCACGAGCAGTACTTC.

The chain has TRBV5-1 and TRBJ2-7; 12 nucleotides agree with TRBD2. With V trimmed by 4 bases and J by 7 bases, 9 bases remained unmatched. This CDR3 region has 15 residues. Germline V CDR1 and CDR2: SGHRS, YFSETQ. The CDR3 DNA reads TGCGCCAGCAGCCTCACACTAGCGGGAGGTTTTGAGCAGTACTTC. Amino acids: CASSLTLAGGFEQYF.